The clone carrying this TCR beta chain was seen repeatedly, ten times or more. This entry belongs to a study of T cells in Graves' hyperthyroidism and ophthalmopathy. The germline gives CDR1 MNHEY, CDR2 SMNVEV (reference sequence). This CDR3 contains 17 residues. V dropped 1 base and J dropped 1; count of bases not matched to a gene: 7. Graves' hyperthyroidism without ophthalmopathy progression within 18 months was termed stable. Template material for amplifying TCR beta CDR3 regions consisted of RNA transcripts. An initial round of RT-PCR targeting the TCR CDR3 relied on the HTBI primer set. One entry per CDR3 protein results from TCRdb running MiXCR on the multiplex PCR reads. This table holds a few hundred thousand distinct CDR3 sequences, 15% to 19% found once.

The chain combines TRBV27 with TRBJ2-3; 8 nucleotides match TRBD2. This clonotype originated in a woman between 25 and 40 years old with Graves' hyperthyroidism. Sequencing was carried out using blood. CDR3: CASSLYGGGIGTDTQYF. CDR3 nucleotides: TGTGCCAGCAGTTTATATGGCGGGGGGATCGGCACAGATACGCAGTATTTT.